What follows describes a single T cell receptor beta chain. The data are from a study of CD8+ T cells in alopecia areata. About the research overall: Those treated were given oral tofacitinib at 5 to 10 mg twice daily. Patients in the study were on tofacitinib for 6 to 18 months, then off it for 6 months.

Treatment of the sample: oral pan-JAK inhibitor, 5-10 mg twice daily. CDR1 is LGHNA, CDR2 YSLEER, per germline. This CDR3 has 17 residues. With 0 bases removed from V and 1 base from J, the gap between germline ends came to 14 bases. After isolation, RNA underwent reverse transcription to generate cDNA as the sequencing template. TCRdb keeps only in-frame clones here, not all; method: immunoSEQ multiplex PCR. The sample yields 90,000 to 120,000 clones, 84% seen once. The sample here was CD8+ T cells sorted from blood, taken at week 24, from a patient treated with tofacitinib. This sequence was found in a human donor with alopecia areata. The chain uses TRBV4-3 and TRBJ2-3; D is perhaps TRBD1 or TRBD2 (5 bases each). CDR3: CASSQDWGIVGTDTQYF. For the CDR3, the DNA is TGCGCCAGCAGCCAAGATTGGGGGATAGTCGGCACAGATACGCAGTATTTT.